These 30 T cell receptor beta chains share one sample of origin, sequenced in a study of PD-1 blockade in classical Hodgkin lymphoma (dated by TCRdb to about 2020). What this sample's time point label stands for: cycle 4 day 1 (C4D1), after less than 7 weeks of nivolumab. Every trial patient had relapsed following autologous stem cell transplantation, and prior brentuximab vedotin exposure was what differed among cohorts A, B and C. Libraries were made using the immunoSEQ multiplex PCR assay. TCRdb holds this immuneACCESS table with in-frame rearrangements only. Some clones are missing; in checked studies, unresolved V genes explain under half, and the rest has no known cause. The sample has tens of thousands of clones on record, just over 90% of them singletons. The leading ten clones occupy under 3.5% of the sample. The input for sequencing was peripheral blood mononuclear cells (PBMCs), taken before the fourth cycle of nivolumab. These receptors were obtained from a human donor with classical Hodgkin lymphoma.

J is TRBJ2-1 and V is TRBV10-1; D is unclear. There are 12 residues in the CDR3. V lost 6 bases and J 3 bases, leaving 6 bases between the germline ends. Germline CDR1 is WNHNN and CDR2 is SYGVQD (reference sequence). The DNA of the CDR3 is TGCGCCAGCAGAGATGACTACAATGAGCAGTTCTTC. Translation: CASRDDYNEQFF.

Here the CDR3 DNA reads TGTGCCAGCAGCTTATGGGACAGGGGGCACTATGGCTACACCTTC. This translates into CASSLWDRGHYGYTF. The chain joins TRBV7-9 to TRBJ1-2; TRBD1 matches 12 bases. CDR1 is SEHNR and CDR2 is FQNEAQ in the germline V gene (reference sequence). The CDR3 runs 15 residues. The J segment lost 3 bases and the V segment lost 2 bases, leaving 1 base of the junction unmatched.

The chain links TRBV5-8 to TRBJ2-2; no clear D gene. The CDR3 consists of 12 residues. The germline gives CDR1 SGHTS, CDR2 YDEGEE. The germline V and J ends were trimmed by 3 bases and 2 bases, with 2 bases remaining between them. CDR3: CASSSNTGELFF. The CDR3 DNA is TGTGCCAGCAGCTCCAACACCGGGGAGCTGTTTTTT. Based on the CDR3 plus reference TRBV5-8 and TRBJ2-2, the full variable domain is EAGVTQSPTHLIKTRGQQATLRCSPISGHTSVYWYQQALGLGLQFLLWYDEGEERNRGNFPPRFSGRQFPNYSSELNVNALELEDSALYLCASSSNTGELFFGEGSRLTVL.

The CDR3 coding sequence is TGTGCCAGCACCAATCCTAGCGGGGCCAGCACAGATACGCAGTATTTT. Its protein product is CASTNPSGASTDTQYF. This chain joins TRBV11-1 and TRBJ2-3, with TRBD2 matching 9 bases. J was trimmed by 0 bases and V by 7 bases; bases with no gene match: 8. CDR1 is SGHAT and CDR2 is FQDESV in the germline V gene (reference sequence). This CDR3 contains 16 residues. The entire variable domain, with the rest obtained from reference TRBV11-1 and TRBJ2-3, is as follows: EAEVAQSPRYKITEKSQAVAFWCDPISGHATLYWYRQILGQGPELLVQFQDESVVDDSQLPKDRFSAERLKGVDSTLKIQPAELGDSAMYLCASTNPSGASTDTQYFGPGTRLTVL.

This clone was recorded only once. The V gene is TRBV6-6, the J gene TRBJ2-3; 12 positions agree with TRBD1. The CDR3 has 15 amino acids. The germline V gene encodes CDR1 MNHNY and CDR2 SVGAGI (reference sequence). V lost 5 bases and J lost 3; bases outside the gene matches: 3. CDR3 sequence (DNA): TGTGCCAGCAGTACGGGACAGGGGGCGACAGATACGCAGTATTTT. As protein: CASSTGQGATDTQYF.

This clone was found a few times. The CDR3 region is CASSWTDRENSPLHF. As DNA, the CDR3 is TGTGCCAGCAGCTGGACGGACAGGGAAAATTCACCCCTCCACTTT. This chain joins TRBV7-3 and TRBJ1-6; 8 bases align to TRBD1. The germline CDR1 and CDR2 sequences are SGHTA and FQGTGA. V dropped 4 bases and J dropped 7; count of bases not matched to a gene: 6. The CDR3 loop spans 15 amino acids.

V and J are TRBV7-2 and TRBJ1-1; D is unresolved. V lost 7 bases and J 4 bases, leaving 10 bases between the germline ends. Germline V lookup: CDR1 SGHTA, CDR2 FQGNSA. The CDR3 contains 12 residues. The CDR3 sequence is CASTPSGTEAFF. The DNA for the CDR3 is TGTGCCAGCACCCCGTCCGGCACTGAAGCTTTCTTT.

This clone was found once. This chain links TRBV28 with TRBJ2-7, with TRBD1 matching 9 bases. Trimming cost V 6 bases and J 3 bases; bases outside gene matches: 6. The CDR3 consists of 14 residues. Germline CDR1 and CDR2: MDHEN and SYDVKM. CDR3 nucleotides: TGTGCCAGCAGGGCCGGGACAGGGCACTACGAGCAGTACTTC. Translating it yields CASRAGTGHYEQYF.

Here the CDR3 DNA reads TGTGCCAGCAGCTGGGACGGAGTCTCCTACGAGCAGTACTTC. Its translation is CASSWDGVSYEQYF. The rearrangement links TRBV28 to TRBJ2-7; TRBD1 or TRBD2 may be the D gene (5 bases each). Between the trimmed V and J ends, which lost 6 bases and 0 bases, there was a span of 12 bases. The CDR3 is 14 residues long. CDR1 MDHEN and CDR2 SYDVKM come from the germline V gene. Looking up the rest from reference TRBV28 and TRBJ2-7 gives the full variable domain: DVKVTQSSRYLVKRTGEKVFLECVQDMDHENMFWYRQDPGLGLRLIYFSYDVKMKEKGDIPEGYSVSREKKERFSLILESASTNQTSMYLCASSWDGVSYEQYFGPGTRLTVT.

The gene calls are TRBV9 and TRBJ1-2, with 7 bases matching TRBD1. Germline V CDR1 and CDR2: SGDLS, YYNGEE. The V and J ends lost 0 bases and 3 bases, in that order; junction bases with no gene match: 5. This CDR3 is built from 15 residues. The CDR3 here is CASSVAIGGYYGYTF. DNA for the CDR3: TGTGCCAGCAGCGTAGCTATAGGGGGCTACTATGGCTACACCTTC.

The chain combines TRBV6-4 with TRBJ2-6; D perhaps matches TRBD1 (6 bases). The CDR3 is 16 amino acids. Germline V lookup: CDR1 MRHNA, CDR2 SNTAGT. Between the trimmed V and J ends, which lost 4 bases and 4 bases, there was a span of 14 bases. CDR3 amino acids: CASSGHRVSGANVLTF. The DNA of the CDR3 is TGTGCCAGCAGTGGCCACAGGGTCTCCGGGGCCAACGTCCTGACTTTC.

In DNA, the CDR3 is TGTGCCAGCTCACCCCTTGGGGACTTGAACACTGAAGCTTTCTTT. Amino acids: CASSPLGDLNTEAFF. The V gene is TRBV18, the J gene TRBJ1-1; TRBD1 might be the D (5 bases). Trimming took 3 bases from V and 0 from J, leaving 11 bases between them. The CDR3 extends over 15 amino acids. Germline loops: CDR1 KGHSH, CDR2 LQKENI.

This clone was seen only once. The CDR3 is CASSLEQPTDTQYF. CDR3 nucleotides: TGTGCCAGCAGCTTAGAGCAGCCCACAGATACGCAGTATTTT. The chain joins TRBV11-3 to TRBJ2-3; no reliable D call. Trimming stripped 0 bases from V and 2 bases from J, with 6 bases between. Germline CDR1 SGHNT, CDR2 YENEEA. The CDR3 runs to 14 residues. Drawing the rest from reference TRBV11-3 and TRBJ2-3, the complete variable domain is EAGVVQSPRYKIIEKKQPVAFWCNPISGHNTLYWYLQNLGQGPELLIRYENEEAVDDSQLPKDRFSAERLKGVDSTLKIQPAELGDSAVYLCASSLEQPTDTQYFGPGTRLTVL.

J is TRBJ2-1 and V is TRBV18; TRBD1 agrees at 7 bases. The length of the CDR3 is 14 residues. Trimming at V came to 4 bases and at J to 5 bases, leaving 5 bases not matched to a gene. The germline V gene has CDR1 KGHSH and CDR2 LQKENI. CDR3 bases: TGTGCCAGCTCACTTACGACAGGGAACAATGAGCAGTTCTTC. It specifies CASSLTTGNNEQFF.

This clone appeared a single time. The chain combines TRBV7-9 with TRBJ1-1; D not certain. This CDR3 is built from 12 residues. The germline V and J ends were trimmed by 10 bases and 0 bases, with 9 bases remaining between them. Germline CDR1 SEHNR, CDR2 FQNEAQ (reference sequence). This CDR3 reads CATREMNTEAFF. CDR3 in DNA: TGTGCCACCCGTGAAATGAACACTGAAGCTTTCTTT.

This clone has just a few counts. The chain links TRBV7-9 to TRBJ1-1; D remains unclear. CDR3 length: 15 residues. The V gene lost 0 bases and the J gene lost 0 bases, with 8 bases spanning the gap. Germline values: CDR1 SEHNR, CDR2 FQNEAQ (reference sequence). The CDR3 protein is CASSLARALNTEAFF. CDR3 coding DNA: TGTGCCAGCAGCTTAGCGCGGGCACTGAACACTGAAGCTTTCTTT.

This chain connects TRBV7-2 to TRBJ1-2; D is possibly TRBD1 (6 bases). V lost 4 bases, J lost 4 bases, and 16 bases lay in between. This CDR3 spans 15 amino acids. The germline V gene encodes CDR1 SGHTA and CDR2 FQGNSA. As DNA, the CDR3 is TGTGCCAGCAGCTCCCTCACAGGGTCAGTCTATGGCTACACCTTC. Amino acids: CASSSLTGSVYGYTF.

The CDR3 sequence is CASSLGKYRQGDYTF. CDR3 sequence (DNA): TGTGCCAGCAGCTTAGGGAAATATAGACAGGGAGACTACACCTTC. The gene calls are TRBV7-2 and TRBJ1-2; TRBD1 aligns across 7 bases. The CDR3 totals 15 residues. Germline-derived CDR1 and CDR2 are SGHTA and FQGNSA. J lost 10 bases, V lost 1 base, and 12 bases had no gene match.

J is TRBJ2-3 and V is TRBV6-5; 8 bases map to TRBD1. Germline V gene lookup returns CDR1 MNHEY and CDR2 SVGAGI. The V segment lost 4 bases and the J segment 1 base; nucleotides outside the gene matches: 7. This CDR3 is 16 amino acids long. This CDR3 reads CASSFAPGQGTDTQYF. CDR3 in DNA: TGTGCCAGCAGTTTCGCCCCGGGACAGGGCACAGATACGCAGTATTTT.

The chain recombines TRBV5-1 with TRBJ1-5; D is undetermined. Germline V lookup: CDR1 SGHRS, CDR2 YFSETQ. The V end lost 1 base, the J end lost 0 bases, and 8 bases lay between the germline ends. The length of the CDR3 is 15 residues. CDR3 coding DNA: TGCGCCAGCAGCTTGTACGGGTATAGCAATCAGCCCCAGCATTTT. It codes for CASSLYGYSNQPQHF.

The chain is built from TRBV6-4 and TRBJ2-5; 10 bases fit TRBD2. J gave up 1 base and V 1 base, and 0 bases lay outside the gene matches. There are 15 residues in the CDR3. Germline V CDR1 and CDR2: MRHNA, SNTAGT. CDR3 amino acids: CASSDWTSGQETQYF. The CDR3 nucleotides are TGTGCCAGCAGTGACTGGACTAGCGGCCAAGAGACCCAGTACTTC.

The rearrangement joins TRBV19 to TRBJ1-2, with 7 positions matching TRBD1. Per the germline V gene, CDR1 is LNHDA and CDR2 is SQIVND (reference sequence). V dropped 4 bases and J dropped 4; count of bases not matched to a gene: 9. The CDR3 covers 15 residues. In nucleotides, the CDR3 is TGTGCCAGTAGTACGACCGACAGGGCGCTCTATGGCTACACCTTC. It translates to CASSTTDRALYGYTF.

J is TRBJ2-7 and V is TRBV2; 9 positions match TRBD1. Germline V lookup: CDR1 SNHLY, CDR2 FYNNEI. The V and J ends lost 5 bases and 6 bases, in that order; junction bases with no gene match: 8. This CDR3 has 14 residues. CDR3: CASSTGTGQSEQYF. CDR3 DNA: TGTGCCAGCAGTACCGGGACAGGGCAATCCGAGCAGTACTTC.

DNA of the CDR3: TGTGCCAGCAGCTTAGACTGGTCCGGGGGCGGCTCTAATGGCTACACCTTC. Protein: CASSLDWSGGGSNGYTF. The chain joins TRBV7-2 to TRBJ1-2; D possibly corresponds to TRBD1 (6 bases). Germline CDR1 reads SGHTA; CDR2 reads FQGNSA. The CDR3 spans 17 residues. V lost 1 base and J 6 bases, leaving 21 bases between the germline ends.

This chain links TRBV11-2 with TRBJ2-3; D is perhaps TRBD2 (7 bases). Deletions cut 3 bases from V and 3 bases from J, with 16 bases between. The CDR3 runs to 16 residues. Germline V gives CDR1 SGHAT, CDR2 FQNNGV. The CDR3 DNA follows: TGTGCCAGCAGCTTTTCATCCAGGGGAGGGACAGATACGCAGTATTTT. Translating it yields CASSFSSRGGTDTQYF.

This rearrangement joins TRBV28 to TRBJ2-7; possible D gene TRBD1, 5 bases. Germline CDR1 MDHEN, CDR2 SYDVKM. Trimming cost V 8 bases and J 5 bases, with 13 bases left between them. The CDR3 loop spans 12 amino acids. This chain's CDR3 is CASRARDNEQYF. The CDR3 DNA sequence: TGTGCCAGCCGAGCCAGGGATAACGAGCAGTACTTC.

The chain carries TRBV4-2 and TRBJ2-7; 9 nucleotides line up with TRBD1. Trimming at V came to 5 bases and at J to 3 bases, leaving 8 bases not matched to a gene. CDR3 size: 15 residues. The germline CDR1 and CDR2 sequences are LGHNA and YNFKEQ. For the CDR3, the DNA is TGTGCCAGCAGCAGCCGGACAGGGGTAGGCTACGAGCAGTACTTC. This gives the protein CASSSRTGVGYEQYF.

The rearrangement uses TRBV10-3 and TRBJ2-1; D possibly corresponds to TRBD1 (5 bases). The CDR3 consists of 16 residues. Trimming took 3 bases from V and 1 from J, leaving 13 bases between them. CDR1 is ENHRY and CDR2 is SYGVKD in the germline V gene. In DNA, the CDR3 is TGTGCCATCAGTGAAAATCCCGACAGATCCTACAATGAGCAGTTCTTC. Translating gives CAISENPDRSYNEQFF.

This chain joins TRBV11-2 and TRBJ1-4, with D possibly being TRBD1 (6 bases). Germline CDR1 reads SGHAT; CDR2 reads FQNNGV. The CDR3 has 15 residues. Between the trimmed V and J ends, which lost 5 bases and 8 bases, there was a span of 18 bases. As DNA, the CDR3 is TGTGCCAGCAGCCCATCGACAGGACTTGGGGAAAAACTGTTTTTT. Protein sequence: CASSPSTGLGEKLFF. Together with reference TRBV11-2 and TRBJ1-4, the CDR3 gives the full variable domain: EAGVAQSPRYKIIEKRQSVAFWCNPISGHATLYWYQQILGQGPKLLIQFQNNGVVDDSQLPKDRFSAERLKGVDSTLKIQPAKLEDSAVYLCASSPSTGLGEKLFFGSGTQLSVL.

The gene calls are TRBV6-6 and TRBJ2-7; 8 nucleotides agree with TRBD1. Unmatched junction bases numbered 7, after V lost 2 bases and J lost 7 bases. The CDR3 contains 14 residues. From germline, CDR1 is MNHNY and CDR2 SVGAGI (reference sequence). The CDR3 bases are TGTGCCAGCAGTTACCAGGGGGCCCCTACGGAGCAGTACTTC. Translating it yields CASSYQGAPTEQYF.